This T cell receptor beta chain originates from a study of cytomegalovirus exposure and HLA in healthy donors. Study-level points and caveats: HLA restriction was apparent for most CMV-associated TCR beta chains in a later analysis. Being productive about 90% or about 30% of the time was typical of most TCR beta V segments in an earlier analysis. Upon later analysis, HLA-associated TCR beta chains proved more clonally expanded than other, equally common chains.

The study ran its PCR with 60 Vbeta and 13 Jbeta primers. Profiled with immunoSEQ multiplex PCR; TCRdb holds only in-frame clones, not every one. Of 100,000 to 150,000 clones listed, 70% to 85% were seen once; the top ten hold approximately 3%. Comment on this clone: The antigen is unknown.

Though probably carrying unrecorded immune exposures, donors were nominally healthy at sampling. Trimming shortened V by 5 bases and J by 6 bases, and 17 bases separated the two germline ends. The CDR3 sequence is 15 residues long. The germline V gene encodes CDR1 SGHTA and CDR2 FQGNSA. The sample taken for sequencing was PBMCs. The rearrangement uses TRBV7-2 and TRBJ1-5; the D gene is possibly TRBD1 (6 bases). This sequence originates from a boy between 2 and 10 years old in good health and CMV-seronegative. The CDR3 is CASSVLQGTGQPQHF. CDR3 DNA: TGTGCCAGCAGCGTACTACAGGGAACAGGTCAGCCCCAGCATTTT.